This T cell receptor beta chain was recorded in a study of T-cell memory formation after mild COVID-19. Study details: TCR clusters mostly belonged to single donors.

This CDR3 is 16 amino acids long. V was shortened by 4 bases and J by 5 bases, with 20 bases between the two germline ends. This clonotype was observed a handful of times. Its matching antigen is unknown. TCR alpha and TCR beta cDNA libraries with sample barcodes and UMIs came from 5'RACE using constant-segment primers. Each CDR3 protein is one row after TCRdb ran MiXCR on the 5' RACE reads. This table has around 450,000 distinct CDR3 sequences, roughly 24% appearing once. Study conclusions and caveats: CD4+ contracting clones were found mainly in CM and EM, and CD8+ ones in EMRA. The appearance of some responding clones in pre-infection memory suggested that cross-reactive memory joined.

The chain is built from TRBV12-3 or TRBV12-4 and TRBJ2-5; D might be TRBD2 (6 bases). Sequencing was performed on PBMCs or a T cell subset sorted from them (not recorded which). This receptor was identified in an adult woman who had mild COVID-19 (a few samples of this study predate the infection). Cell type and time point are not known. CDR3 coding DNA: TGTGCCAGCAGTTCCCGCGGGACCTACGGCGGGGAGACCCAGTACTTC. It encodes CASSSRGTYGGETQYF.